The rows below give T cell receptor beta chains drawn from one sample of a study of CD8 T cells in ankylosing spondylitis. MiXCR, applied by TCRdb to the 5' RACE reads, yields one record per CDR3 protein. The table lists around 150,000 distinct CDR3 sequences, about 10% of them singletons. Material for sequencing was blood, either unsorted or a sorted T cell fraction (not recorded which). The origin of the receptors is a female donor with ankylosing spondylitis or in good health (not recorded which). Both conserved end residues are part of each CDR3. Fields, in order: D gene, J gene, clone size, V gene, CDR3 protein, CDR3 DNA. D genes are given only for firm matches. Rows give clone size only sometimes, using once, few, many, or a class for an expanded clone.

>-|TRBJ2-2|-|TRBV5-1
CASSLDRVPRELFF
TGCGCCAGCAGCTTGGATCGAGTCCCCCGGGAGCTGTTTTTT
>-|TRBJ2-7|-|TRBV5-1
CASSFHTGTSSYEQYF
TGCGCCAGCAGCTTTCACACCGGGACTTCATCCTACGAGCAGTACTTC
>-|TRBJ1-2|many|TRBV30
CAWSLSGTNYGYTF
TGTGCCTGGAGTCTATCCGGGACCAACTATGGCTACACCTTC
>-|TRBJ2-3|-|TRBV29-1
CSVEDVDGHLTDTQYF
TGCAGCGTTGAAGATGTGGACGGCCACCTTACAGATACGCAGTATTTT
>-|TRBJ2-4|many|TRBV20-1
CSARGPEAKNIQYF
TGCAGTGCTAGAGGACCCGAAGCCAAAAACATTCAGTACTTC
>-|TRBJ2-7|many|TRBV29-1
CSVVSGRTTYEQYF
TGCAGCGTTGTCTCAGGGAGGACTACCTACGAGCAGTACTTC
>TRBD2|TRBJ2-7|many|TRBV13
CASRWGTSPYEQYF
TGTGCCTCCCGTTGGGGGACTAGCCCTTACGAGCAGTACTTC
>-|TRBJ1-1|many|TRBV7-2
CASSPGPSNTEAFF
TGTGCCAGCAGCCCCGGACCCTCGAACACTGAAGCTTTCTTT
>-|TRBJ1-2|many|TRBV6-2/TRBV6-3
CASSYPDLYGYTF
TGTGCCAGCAGTTACCCCGACCTTTACGGCTACACCTTC
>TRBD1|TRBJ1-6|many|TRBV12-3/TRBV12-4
CASSPRTGLGSPLHF
TGTGCCAGCAGTCCGCGGACAGGGTTAGGTTCACCCCTCCACTTT
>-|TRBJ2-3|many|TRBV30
CAWRGRGVDTQYF
TGTGCCTGGAGGGGCAGGGGCGTGGATACGCAGTATTTT
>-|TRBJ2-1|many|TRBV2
CASTGIPLENEQFF
TGTGCCAGCACGGGGATACCCTTGGAGAATGAGCAGTTCTTC
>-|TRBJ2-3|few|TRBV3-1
CASSQGILDTQYF
TGTGCCAGCAGCCAAGGGATCCTGGATACGCAGTATTTT
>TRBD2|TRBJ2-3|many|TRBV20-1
CSARRLAASTDTQYF
TGCAGTGCTAGACGACTAGCGGCTAGCACAGATACGCAGTATTTT
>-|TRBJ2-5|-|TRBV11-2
CASSLGIQETQYF
TGTGCCAGCAGCTTGGGAATCCAAGAGACCCAGTACTTC
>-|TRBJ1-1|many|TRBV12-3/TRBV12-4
CASSFRPGFVTEAFF
TGTGCCAGCAGTTTTCGTCCAGGGTTCGTCACTGAAGCTTTCTTT
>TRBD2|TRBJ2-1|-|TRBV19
CASRPIRAGGRGVDEQFF
TGTGCCAGTAGGCCTATTAGAGCGGGGGGGCGGGGGGTTGATGAGCAGTTCTTC
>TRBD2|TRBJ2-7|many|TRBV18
CASSPRTSGSSYEQYF
TGTGCCAGCTCACCGCGGACTAGCGGGAGCTCCTACGAGCAGTACTTC
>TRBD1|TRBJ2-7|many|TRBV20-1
CSARDVSGQVSYEQYF
TGCAGTGCTAGAGATGTAAGCGGACAGGTTTCCTACGAGCAGTACTTC
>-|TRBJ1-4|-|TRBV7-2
CASSLVVAVNEKLFF
TGTGCCAGCAGCTTAGTGGTCGCGGTGAATGAAAAACTGTTTTTT
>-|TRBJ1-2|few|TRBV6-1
CASRDGAGGYTF
TGTGCCAGCAGGGACGGGGCGGGGGGCTACACCTTC
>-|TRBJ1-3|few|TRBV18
CASSPRQEGSGNTIYF
TGTGCCAGCTCACCACGACAGGAGGGGTCTGGAAACACCATATATTTT
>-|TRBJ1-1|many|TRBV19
CASSLWRGTGYTEAFF
TGTGCCAGTAGTTTATGGAGGGGAACTGGTTACACTGAAGCTTTCTTT
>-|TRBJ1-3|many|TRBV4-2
CASSQESPPQGPPGNTIYF
TGTGCCAGCAGCCAAGAGAGCCCCCCACAGGGACCCCCTGGAAACACCATATATTTT
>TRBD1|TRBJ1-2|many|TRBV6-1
CASSPGTVYYGYTF
TGTGCCAGCAGTCCCGGGACAGTTTACTATGGCTACACCTTC
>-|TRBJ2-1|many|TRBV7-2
CASSPRSIAHNEQFF
TGTGCCAGCAGCCCAAGGAGCATTGCGCACAATGAGCAGTTCTTC
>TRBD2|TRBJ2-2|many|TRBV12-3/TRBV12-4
CASHSSGSTGELFF
TGTGCCAGCCACTCTAGCGGGTCCACCGGGGAGCTGTTTTTT
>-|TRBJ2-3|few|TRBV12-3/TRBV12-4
CASSQWGVRADTQYF
TGTGCCAGCAGTCAATGGGGGGTGCGTGCAGATACGCAGTATTTT
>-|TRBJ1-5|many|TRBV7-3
CASSGLVQPQHF
TGTGCCAGCAGCGGGTTGGTTCAGCCCCAGCATTTT
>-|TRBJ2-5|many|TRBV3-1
CASSQGREQETQYF
TGTGCCAGCAGCCAAGGAAGGGAGCAAGAGACCCAGTACTTC
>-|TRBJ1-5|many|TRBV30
CAWSSQTSNQPQHF
TGTGCCTGGAGTAGTCAGACTAGCAATCAGCCCCAGCATTTT
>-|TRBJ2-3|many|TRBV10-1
CANSDTQYF
TGCGCCAACTCAGATACGCAGTATTTT
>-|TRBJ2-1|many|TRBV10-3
CAISDSYNEQFF
TGTGCCATCAGTGACTCATACAATGAGCAGTTCTTC
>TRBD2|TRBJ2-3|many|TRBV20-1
CSASRSGTSWEGTDTQYF
TGCAGTGCTAGTCGTTCAGGGACTAGCTGGGAAGGAACAGATACGCAGTATTTT
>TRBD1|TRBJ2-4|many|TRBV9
CASSPAYRGNIQYF
TGTGCCAGCAGCCCCGCTTACAGGGGTAACATTCAGTACTTC
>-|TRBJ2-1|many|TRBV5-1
CASSLSAMNEQFF
TGCGCCAGCAGCTTATCTGCCATGAATGAGCAGTTCTTC
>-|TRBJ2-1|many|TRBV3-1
CASSPRVGALNNEQFF
TGTGCCAGCAGCCCCCGGGTGGGGGCCCTCAACAATGAGCAGTTCTTC